This T cell receptor beta chain was observed in a study of shared clonotypes between healthy human individuals. Only in-frame clones appear in the TCRdb table, and some are missing; sequencing was by immunoSEQ multiplex PCR. The sample has more than 450,000 clones; around 74% are singletons. General study points: A small donor pool kept down the genetic and exposure-history diversity that was represented.

This clone showed up just once. As yet, its antigen is unknown. The donors, all of them Caucasian adults, lived in Nashville, Tennessee. Sequenced material: PBMCs. This TCR was sampled from a woman in her forties in good health. Some clones in this sample may be carry-over from other donors' samples.

CDR3 loop: CASSFVLGGPETQYF. The CDR3 bases are TGTGCCAGCAGCTTCGTTCTTGGGGGGCCAGAGACCCAGTACTTC. The chain joins TRBV7-9 to TRBJ2-5; D tentatively reads TRBD1 or TRBD2 (6 bases each). CDR1 is SEHNR and CDR2 is FQNEAQ in the germline V gene (reference sequence). Trimming removed 3 bases at V and 4 bases at J, with 15 bases between. The CDR3 is made up of 15 amino acids. Using reference TRBV7-9 and TRBJ2-5 for the parts outside the CDR3, the full variable domain is DTGVSQNPRHKITKRGQNVTFRCDPISEHNRLYWYRQTLGQGPEFLTYFQNEAQLEKSRLLSDRFSAERPKGSFSTLEIQRTEQGDSAMYLCASSFVLGGPETQYFGPGTRLLVL.